A selection of T cell receptor beta chains follows, all from one sample in a study of PD-1 blockade in classical Hodgkin lymphoma. Here immunoSEQ multiplex PCR was the method, and the copy in TCRdb shows in-frame clones only, minus some. The table shows around 28,000 clones, with 86% occurring only once. This specimen consisted of CD4+ T cells from blood, obtained before the fourth cycle of nivolumab. The receptors come from a human donor with classical Hodgkin lymphoma. CDR3s include the opening cysteine and the closing phenylalanine or tryptophan. A D gene is named only where the DNA matches it firmly.

cdr3_length	v_call	d_call	j_call	cdr3_aa	cdr3_nt
13	TRBV5-1	TRBD1	TRBJ2-3	CASKGQSTDTQYF	TGCGCCAGCAAGGGACAGAGCACAGATACGCAGTATTTT
13	TRBV14	.	TRBJ1-1	CASSQDWVGEAFF	TGTGCCAGCAGCCAAGATTGGGTAGGTGAAGCTTTCTTT
15	TRBV9	TRBD1	TRBJ2-4	CASSPGQGGWDIQYF	TGTGCCAGCAGCCCGGGACAGGGGGGTTGGGACATTCAGTACTTC
13	TRBV6-1	TRBD2	TRBJ2-7	CASSARLAVEQYF	TGTGCCAGCAGTGCCCGACTAGCTGTTGAGCAGTACTTC
15	TRBV5-1	TRBD2	TRBJ2-1	CASSQAGAGHNEQFF	TGCGCCAGCAGTCAAGCGGGGGCGGGACACAATGAGCAGTTCTTC
15	TRBV10-3	TRBD2	TRBJ2-7	CAISEEVAGVYEQYF	TGTGCCATCAGTGAGGAGGTAGCGGGAGTCTACGAGCAGTACTTC
12	TRBV30	.	TRBJ2-4	CAWSSNGNIQYF	TGTGCCTGGAGTTCTAACGGAAACATTCAGTACTTC
14	TRBV6-4	.	TRBJ1-1	CASSLEGYGTEAFF	TGTGCCAGCAGTCTCGAGGGGTACGGCACTGAAGCTTTCTTT
20	TRBV5-8	TRBD2	TRBJ2-3	CASSLEWQISGIGISDTQYF	TGTGCCAGCAGCTTGGAATGGCAGATTAGCGGGATTGGTATTTCGGATACGCAGTATTTT
19	TRBV4-2	.	TRBJ1-4	CASSQDPQGSRPANEKLFF	TGTGCCAGCAGCCAAGATCCCCAGGGGTCCAGACCGGCTAATGAAAAACTGTTTTTT
12	TRBV18	.	TRBJ2-3	CASSLTTDTQYF	TGTGCCAGCTCACTAACCACAGATACGCAGTATTTT
14	TRBV6-5	TRBD1	TRBJ2-7	CASSLPGQVYEQYF	TGTGCCAGCAGTTTACCTGGACAGGTCTACGAGCAGTACTTC
16	TRBV5-6	.	TRBJ2-1	CASSLTPDFSYNEQFF	TGTGCCAGCAGCCTAACACCCGATTTCTCCTACAATGAGCAGTTCTTC
15	TRBV5-4	TRBD2	TRBJ2-5	CASSLGRGAPETQYF	TGTGCCAGCAGCTTAGGGCGGGGGGCCCCAGAGACCCAGTACTTC